A selection of T cell receptor beta chains follows, all from one sample in a study of monozygotic twins with cystic fibrosis. The table came from immunoSEQ multiplex PCR; TCRdb's copy has only in-frame clones and leaves some out. The sample holds about 26,000 clones, 90% seen once. Sequences were obtained from blood. The receptors derive from a girl aged 2 to 10 with cystic fibrosis. CDR3s leave out the opening cysteine and the closing phenylalanine or tryptophan.

>TRBJ2-5|TRBV5-1
ASSLGAPPETQY
>TRBJ1-1|TRBV6-6
ASRPTGGKNTEAF
>TRBJ2-7|TRBV6-6
ASSHAGNSVSSGQY
>TRBJ1-5|TRBV18
ASSPPGTALHQAPQH
>TRBJ1-2|TRBV19
ASSIAPTGIYGYT
>TRBJ2-7|TRBV20-1
SASKSVWQY
>TRBJ1-1|TRBV5-4
ASSSPGLENTEAF
>TRBJ1-2|TRBV9
ASSGKEGRGKGYT
>TRBJ1-2|TRBV6-5
ASSYSGVLYGYT
>TRBJ1-2|TRBV5-6
ASSRGVWQAYNGYT
>TRBJ1-4|TRBV20-1
SASMGEKLF
>TRBJ1-1|TRBV10-3
AISNVAENTEAF
>TRBJ2-5|TRBV5-4
ASRGAGTIQETQY
>TRBJ2-7|TRBV5-6
ASSLLRDSEQY
>TRBJ2-7|TRBV6-1
ASSEAWPVGHHYEQY
>TRBJ2-1|TRBV7-6
ASRLVSGLSSYNEQF
>TRBJ2-5|TRBV4-1
ASSQSGSSETQY
>TRBJ1-5|TRBV6-1
ASCERVYSNQPQH
>TRBJ2-6|TRBV7-2
ASSPRGGRGANVLT
>TRBJ2-7|TRBV4-1
ASSHAGRSYEQY
>TRBJ2-5|TRBV19
ASSVSGGAPAETQY
>TRBJ2-5|TRBV5-6
ASSLIWRGGRETQY
>TRBJ1-5|TRBV27
ASSLGGGKYSNQPQH
>TRBJ1-2|TRBV6-5
ASSQQVNYGYT
>TRBJ2-7|TRBV5-1
ASSLAVDNGYEQY
>TRBJ2-7|TRBV5-1
ASSPDSLGEQY
>TRBJ2-7|TRBV7-2
ASSSRDSGPLEQY
>TRBJ1-3|TRBV2
ASSEGAYPSAGNTIY
>TRBJ1-1|TRBV6-5
ASSYDRFEAF
>TRBJ2-1|TRBV18
ASRGTSLGRGF
>TRBJ1-2|TRBV30
AWSGVTRDSLYGYT
>TRBJ1-6|TRBV6-6
ASSYSSGIGSPLH